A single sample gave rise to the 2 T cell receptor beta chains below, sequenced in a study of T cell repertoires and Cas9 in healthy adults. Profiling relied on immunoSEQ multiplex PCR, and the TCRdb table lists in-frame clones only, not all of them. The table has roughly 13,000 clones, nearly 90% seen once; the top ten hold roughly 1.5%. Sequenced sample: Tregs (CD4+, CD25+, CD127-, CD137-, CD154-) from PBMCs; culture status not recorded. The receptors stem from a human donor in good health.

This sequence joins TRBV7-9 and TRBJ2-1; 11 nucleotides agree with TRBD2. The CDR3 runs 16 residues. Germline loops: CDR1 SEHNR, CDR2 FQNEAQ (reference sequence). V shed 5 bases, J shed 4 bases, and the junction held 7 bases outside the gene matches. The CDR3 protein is CASSRPWTSGYNEQFF. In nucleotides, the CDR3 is TGTGCCAGCAGCCGGCCCTGGACTAGCGGGTACAATGAGCAGTTCTTC.

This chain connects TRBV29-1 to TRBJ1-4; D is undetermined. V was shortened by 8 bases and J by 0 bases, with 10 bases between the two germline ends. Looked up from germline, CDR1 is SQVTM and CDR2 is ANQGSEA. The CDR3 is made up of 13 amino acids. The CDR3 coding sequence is TGCAGCTTCACGAGAACAACTAATGAAAAACTGTTTTTT. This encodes CSFTRTTNEKLFF.